This entry features one T cell receptor beta chain sequence. Antigen unknown. These data belong to a study of T cell responses to AZD1222 COVID-19 vaccine. At the level of the study: Recipients boosted at about 4 weeks or about 12 weeks are pooled. Whole-study findings and limits: The sample set comprised mostly white British donors with more females, and clonal diversity was possibly underestimated. Baseline seropositivity occurred in only a handful of AZD1222 recipients. Spike-specific TCR breadth and depth rose after two AZD1222 doses.

TCRdb keeps only in-frame clones here, not all; method: immunoSEQ multiplex PCR. The table has 200,000 or so clones, around 90% seen once. Sequencing was performed on peripheral blood, taken on day 0 of AZD1222 vaccination. The TCR was taken from an adult in good health.

CDR3 amino acids: CASSWGLAGNEQFF. The CDR3 DNA reads TGCGCCAGCAGCTGGGGACTAGCGGGGAATGAGCAGTTCTTC. This sequence joins TRBV5-1 and TRBJ2-1, with 13 bases that match TRBD2. V was pared by 3 bases and J by 7 bases, with 1 base of the junction left unmatched. This CDR3 comprises 14 residues. Germline loops: CDR1 SGHRS, CDR2 YFSETQ.